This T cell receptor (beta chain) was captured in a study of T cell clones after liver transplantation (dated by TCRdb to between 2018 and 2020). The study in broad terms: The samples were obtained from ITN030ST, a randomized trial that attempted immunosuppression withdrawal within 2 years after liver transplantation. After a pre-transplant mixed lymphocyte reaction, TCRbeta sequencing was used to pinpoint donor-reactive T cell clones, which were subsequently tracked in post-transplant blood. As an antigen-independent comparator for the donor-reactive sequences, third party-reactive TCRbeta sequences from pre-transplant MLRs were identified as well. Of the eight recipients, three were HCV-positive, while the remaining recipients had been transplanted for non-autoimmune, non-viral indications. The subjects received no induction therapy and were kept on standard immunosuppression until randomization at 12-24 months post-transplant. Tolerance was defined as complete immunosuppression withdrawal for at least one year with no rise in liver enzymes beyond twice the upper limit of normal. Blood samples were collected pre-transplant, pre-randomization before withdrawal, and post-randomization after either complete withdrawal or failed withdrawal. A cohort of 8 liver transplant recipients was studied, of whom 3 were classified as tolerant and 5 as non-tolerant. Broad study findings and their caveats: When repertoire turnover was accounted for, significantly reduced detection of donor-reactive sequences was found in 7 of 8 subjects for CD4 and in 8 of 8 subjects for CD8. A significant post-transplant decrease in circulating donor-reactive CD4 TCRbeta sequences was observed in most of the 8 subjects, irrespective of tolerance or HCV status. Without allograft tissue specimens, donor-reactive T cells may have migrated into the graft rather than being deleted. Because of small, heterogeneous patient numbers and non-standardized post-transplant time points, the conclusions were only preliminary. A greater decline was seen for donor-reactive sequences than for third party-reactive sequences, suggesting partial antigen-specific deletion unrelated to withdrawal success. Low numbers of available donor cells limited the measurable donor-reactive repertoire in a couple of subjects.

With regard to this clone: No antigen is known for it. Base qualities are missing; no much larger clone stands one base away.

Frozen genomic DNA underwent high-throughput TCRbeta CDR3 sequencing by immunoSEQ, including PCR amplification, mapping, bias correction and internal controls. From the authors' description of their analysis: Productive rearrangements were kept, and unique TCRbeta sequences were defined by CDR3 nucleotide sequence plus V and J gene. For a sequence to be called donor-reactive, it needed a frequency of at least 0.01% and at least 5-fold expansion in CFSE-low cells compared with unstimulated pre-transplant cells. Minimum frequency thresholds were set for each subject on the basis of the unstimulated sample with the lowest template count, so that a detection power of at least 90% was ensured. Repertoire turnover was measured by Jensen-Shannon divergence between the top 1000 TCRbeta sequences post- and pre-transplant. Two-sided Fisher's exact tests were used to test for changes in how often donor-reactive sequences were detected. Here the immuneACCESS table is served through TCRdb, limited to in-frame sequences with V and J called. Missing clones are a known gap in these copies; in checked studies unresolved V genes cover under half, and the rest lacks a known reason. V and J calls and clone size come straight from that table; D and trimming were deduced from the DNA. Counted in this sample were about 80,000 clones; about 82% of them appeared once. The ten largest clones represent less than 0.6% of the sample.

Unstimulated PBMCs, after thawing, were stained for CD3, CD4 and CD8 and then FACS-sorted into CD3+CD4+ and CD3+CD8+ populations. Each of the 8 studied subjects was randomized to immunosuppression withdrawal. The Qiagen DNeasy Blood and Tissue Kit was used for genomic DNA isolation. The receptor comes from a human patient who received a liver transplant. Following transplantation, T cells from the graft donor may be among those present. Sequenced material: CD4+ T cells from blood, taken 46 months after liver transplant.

The CDR3 protein is CSAFVRATRFF. Here is the DNA: TGCAGTGCCTTTGTCCGGGCCACGAGGTTCTTC. The sequence links TRBV20-1 to TRBJ2-1; confidence is insufficient to name the D gene. At the junction V is shortened by 6 bases and J by 15 bases, with 18 bases in between. Inclusive of the bounding cysteine and phenylalanine, the CDR3 is 11 residues long. The entry retains the CDR3 DNA only, 33 bases that are in frame from base 1. CDR1 is given as DFQATT and CDR2 as SNEGSKA, both from the germline V gene (reference sequence).